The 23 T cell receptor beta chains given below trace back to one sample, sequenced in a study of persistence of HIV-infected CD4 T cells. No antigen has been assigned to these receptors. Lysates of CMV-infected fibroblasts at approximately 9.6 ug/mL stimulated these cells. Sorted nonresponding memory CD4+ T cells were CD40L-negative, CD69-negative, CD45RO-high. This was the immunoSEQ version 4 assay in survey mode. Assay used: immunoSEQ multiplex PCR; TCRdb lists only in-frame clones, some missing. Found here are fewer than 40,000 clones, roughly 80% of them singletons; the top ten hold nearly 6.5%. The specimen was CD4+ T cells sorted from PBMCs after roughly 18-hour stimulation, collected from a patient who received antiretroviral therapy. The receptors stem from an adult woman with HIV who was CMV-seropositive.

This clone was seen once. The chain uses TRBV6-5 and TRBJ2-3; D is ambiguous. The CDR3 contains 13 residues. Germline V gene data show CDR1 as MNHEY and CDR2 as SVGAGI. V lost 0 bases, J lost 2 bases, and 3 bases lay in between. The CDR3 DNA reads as TGTGCCAGCAGTTACTCCTCCACAGATACGCAGTATTTT. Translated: CASSYSSTDTQYF.

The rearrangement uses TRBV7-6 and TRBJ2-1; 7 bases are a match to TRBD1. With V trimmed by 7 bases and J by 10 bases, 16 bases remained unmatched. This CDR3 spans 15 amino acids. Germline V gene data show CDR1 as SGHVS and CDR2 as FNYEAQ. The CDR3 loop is CASTLTGRGLEEQFF. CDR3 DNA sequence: TGTGCCAGCACATTGACAGGAAGGGGGCTAGAGGAGCAGTTCTTC.

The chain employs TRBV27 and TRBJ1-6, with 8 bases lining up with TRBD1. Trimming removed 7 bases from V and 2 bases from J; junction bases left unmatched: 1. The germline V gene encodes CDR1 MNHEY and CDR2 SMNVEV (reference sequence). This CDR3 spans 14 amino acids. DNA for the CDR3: TGTGCCAGCAAGACAGGGGCCTATAATTCACCCCTCCACTTT. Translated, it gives CASKTGAYNSPLHF.

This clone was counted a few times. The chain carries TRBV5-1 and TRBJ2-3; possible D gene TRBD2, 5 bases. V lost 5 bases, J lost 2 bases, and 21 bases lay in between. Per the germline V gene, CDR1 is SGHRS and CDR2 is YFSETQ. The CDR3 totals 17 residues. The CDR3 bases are TGCGCCAGCAGTTCCGCAGGACGGAGGACCTTCACAGATACGCAGTATTTT. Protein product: CASSSAGRRTFTDTQYF.

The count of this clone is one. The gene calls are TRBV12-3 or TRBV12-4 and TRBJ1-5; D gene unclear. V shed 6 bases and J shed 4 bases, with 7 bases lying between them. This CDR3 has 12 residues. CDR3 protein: CASSPRNQPQHF. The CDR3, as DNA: TGTGCCAGCAGCCCCAGAAATCAGCCCCAGCATTTT.

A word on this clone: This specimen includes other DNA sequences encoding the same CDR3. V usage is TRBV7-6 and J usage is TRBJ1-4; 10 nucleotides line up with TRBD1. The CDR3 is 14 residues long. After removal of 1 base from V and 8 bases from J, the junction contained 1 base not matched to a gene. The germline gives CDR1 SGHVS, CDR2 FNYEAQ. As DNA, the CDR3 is TGTGCCAGCAGCTTAGGGACAGGGGGAGAAAAACTGTTTTTT. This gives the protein CASSLGTGGEKLFF.

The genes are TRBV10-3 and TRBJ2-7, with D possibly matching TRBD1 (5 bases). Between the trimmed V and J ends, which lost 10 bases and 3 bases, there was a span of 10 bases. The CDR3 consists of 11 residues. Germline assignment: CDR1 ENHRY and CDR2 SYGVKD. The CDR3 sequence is CATRQSYEQYF. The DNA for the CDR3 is TGTGCCACAAGACAGAGCTACGAGCAGTACTTC.

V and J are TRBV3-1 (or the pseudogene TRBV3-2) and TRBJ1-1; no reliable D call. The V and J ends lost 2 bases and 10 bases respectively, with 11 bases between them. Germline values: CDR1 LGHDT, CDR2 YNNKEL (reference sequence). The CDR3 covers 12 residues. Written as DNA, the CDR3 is TGTGCCAGCAGCCAACGTGCTTCTGGAGCTTTCTTT. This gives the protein CASSQRASGAFF.

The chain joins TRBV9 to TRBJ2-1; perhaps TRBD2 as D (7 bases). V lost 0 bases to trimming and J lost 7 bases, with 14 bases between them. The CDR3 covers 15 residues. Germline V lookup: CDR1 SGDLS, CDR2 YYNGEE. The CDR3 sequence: CASSVGGHGGNEQFF. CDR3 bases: TGTGCCAGCAGCGTAGGGGGGCACGGGGGGAATGAGCAGTTCTTC.

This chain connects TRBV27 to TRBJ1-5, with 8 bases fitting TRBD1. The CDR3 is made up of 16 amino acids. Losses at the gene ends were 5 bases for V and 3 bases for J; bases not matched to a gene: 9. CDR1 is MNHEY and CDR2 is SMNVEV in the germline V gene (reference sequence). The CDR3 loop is CASSPRQGQINQPQHF. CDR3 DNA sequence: TGTGCCAGCAGTCCTCGACAGGGGCAAATCAATCAGCCCCAGCATTTT.

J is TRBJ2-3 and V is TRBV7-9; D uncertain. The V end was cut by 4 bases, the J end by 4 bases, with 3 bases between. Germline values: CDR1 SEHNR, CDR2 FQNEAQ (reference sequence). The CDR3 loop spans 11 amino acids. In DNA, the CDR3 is TGTGCCAGCAGCTCGTCAGATACGCAGTATTTT. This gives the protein CASSSSDTQYF.

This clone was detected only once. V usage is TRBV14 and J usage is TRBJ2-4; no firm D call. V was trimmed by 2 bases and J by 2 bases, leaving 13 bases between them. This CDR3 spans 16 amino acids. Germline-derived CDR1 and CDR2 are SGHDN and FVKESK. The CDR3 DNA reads TGTGCCAGCAGCCAACAGGCCGGATTTTCCAAAAACATTCAGTACTTC. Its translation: CASSQQAGFSKNIQYF.

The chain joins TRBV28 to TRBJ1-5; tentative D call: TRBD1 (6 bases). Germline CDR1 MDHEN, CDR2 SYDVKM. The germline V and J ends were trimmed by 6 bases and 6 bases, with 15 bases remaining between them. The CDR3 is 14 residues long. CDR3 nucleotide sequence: TGTGCCAGCAGCCGAGGGGGGTTAGGTCAGCCCCAGCATTTT. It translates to CASSRGGLGQPQHF.

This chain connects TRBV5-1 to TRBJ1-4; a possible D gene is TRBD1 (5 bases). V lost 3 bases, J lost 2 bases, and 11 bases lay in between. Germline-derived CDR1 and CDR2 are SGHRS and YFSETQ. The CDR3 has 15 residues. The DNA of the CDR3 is TGCGCCAGCAGCTCTCCAGGGACGACTAATGAAAAACTGTTTTTT. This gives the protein CASSSPGTTNEKLFF.

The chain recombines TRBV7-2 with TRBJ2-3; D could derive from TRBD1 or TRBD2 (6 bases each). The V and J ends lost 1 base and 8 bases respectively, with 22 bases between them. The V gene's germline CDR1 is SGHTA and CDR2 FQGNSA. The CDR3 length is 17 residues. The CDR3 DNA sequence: TGTGCCAGCAGCTTAGTGATGGGGGGCGCCGGGCGGAGTACGCAGTATTTT. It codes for CASSLVMGGAGRSTQYF. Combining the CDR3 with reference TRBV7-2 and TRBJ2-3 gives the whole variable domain GAGVSQSPSNKVTEKGKDVELRCDPISGHTALYWYRQSLGQGLEFLIYFQGNSAPDKSGLPSDRFSAERTGGSVSTLTIQRTQQEDSAVYLCASSLVMGGAGRSTQYFGPGTRLTVL.

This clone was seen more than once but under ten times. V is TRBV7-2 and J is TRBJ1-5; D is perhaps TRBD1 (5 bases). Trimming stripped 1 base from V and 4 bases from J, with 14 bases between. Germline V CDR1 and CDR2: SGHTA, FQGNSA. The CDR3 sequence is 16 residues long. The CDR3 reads CASSLGGTSLNQPQHF. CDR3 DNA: TGTGCCAGCAGCTTAGGGGGGACCTCTTTAAATCAGCCCCAGCATTTT.

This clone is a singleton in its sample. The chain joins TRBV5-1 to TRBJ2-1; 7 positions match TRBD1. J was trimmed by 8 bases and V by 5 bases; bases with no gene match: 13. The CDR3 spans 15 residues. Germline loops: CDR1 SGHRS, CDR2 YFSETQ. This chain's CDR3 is CASRQVQGISDEQFF. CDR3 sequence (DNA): TGCGCCAGCAGACAGGTACAGGGGATAAGCGATGAGCAGTTCTTC.

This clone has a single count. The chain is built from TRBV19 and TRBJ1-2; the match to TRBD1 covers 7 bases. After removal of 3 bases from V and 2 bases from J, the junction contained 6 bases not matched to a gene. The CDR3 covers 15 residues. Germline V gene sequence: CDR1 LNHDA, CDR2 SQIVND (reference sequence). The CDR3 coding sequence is TGTGCCAGTAGTATTTCGACAGGGACGAACTATGGCTACACCTTC. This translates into CASSISTGTNYGYTF.

The CDR3, as DNA: TGTGCCAGTAGTTCCCCGGGACAGGGTCCGGGACCCCTCCACTTT. Translated: CASSSPGQGPGPLHF. The chain carries TRBV19 and TRBJ1-6; 9 bases align to TRBD1. CDR1 and CDR2 from the germline V gene are LNHDA and SQIVND (reference sequence). Germline trimming cut 5 bases from V and 12 bases from J; bases unmatched to any gene: 11. The CDR3 is 15 residues long.

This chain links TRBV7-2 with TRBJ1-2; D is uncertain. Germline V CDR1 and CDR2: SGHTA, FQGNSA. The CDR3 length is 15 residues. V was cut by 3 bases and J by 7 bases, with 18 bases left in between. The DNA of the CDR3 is TGTGCCAGCAGCTTCAACCCCCGGCCCACGGGTGGCTACACCTTC. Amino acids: CASSFNPRPTGGYTF.

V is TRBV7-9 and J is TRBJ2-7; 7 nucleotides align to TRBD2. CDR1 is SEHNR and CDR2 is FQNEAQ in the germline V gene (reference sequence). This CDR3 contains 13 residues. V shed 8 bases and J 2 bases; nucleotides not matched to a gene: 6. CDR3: CASRRETAYEQYF. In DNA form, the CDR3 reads TGTGCCAGCCGGCGGGAGACGGCCTACGAGCAGTACTTC.

CDR3 residues: CASSPRQGKRRNTEAFF. The CDR3 region has the DNA TGTGCCAGCAGCCCTCGACAGGGGAAGAGAAGGAACACTGAAGCTTTCTTT. The chain links TRBV9 to TRBJ1-1; 8 bases align to TRBD1. CDR3 size: 17 residues. Unmatched junction bases numbered 12, after V lost 4 bases and J lost 1 base. CDR1 is SGDLS, CDR2 YYNGEE, per germline.

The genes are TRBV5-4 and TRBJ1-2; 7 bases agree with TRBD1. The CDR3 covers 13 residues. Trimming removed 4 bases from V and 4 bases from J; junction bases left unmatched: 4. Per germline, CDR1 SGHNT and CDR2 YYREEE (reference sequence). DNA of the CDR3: TGTGCCAGCAGCCCCGACAGGGTCTATGGCTACACCTTC. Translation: CASSPDRVYGYTF. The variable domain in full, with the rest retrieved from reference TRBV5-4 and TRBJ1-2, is ETGVTQSPTHLIKTRGQQVTLRCSSQSGHNTVSWYQQALGQGPQFIFQYYREEENGRGNFPPRFSGLQFPNYSSELNVNALELDDSALYLCASSPDRVYGYTFGSGTRLTVV.